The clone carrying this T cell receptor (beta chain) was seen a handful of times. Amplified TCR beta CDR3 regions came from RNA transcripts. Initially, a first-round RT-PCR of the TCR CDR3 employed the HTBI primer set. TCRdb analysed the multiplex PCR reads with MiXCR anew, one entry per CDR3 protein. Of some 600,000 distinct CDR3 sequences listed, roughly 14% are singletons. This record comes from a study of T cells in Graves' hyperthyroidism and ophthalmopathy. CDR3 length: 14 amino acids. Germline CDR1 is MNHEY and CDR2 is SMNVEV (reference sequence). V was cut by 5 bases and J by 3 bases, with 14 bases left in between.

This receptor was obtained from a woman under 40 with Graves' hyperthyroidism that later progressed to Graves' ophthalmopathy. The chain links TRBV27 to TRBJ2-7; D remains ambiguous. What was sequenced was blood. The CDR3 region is CASSPQNQYYEQYF. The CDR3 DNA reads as TGTGCCAGCAGTCCTCAAAACCAATACTACGAGCAGTACTTC.